The sequence of this T cell receptor beta chain was determined in a study of blood T cell repertoires in COVID-19 (dated by TCRdb to between 2020 and 2021). For context, the study as a whole: Samples covering the acute and convalescent phases of COVID-19 were provided by collaborators in the United States, Italy and Spain. The material from the prospective study consisted of cDNA or gDNA derived from T cells, B-cell-depleted T cells, or PBMCs. The dataset comprised deeply sampled blood TCRbeta repertoires from subjects exposed to, actively infected with, or recovered from COVID-19. A freely available public database, intended as a resource for researchers studying the immune response to SARS-CoV-2, is where the repertoires were released. Samples were obtained from the ongoing ImmuneRACE study (first 160 participants) and from 1,254 subjects provided by 6 global collaborators. Sample metadata almost always included a de-identified subject ID, COVID-19 status, age in years and sex. HLA class I and class II types, where available, came from metadata supplied by the sample provider rather than from assay-based typing.

TCRbeta CDR3 regions were amplified from genomic DNA by means of the immunoSEQ Assay, a bias-controlled multiplex PCR. Per the original workflow: Nucleated cell counts per sample were estimated from amplification of reference gene primers within the assay. Sequence reads were collapsed and filtered to measure the absolute abundance of every unique TCRbeta CDR3 rearrangement. For each sample, productive Simpson clonality was calculated by taking the square root of Simpson's diversity index across productive rearrangements. TCRdb carries this immuneACCESS record with in-frame sequences only. Its versions omit some clonotypes, under half of them owing to an unresolved V gene in the studies checked, with the rest unexplained. The V and J calls and clone size were taken over from that table, and D and trimming were inferred from the DNA. In this sample the table shows approximately 240,000 clones, about nine tenths of which occur a single time. Around 1.8% of the sample lies in the top ten.

Participants in the prospective study were aged roughly 18 to 95 years, lived in 24 United States geographic areas, and enrolled through a virtual design. In the prospective study, cohorts were assigned on the basis of participant-reported clinical history obtained from a screening survey and a study questionnaire. ImmuneRACE Cohort 3 recovered participants were defined by two consecutive negative NP/OP PCR tests, healthcare professional clearance, or symptom resolution. Mobile phlebotomists in the prospective study collected whole blood, serum and a nasopharyngeal or oropharyngeal swab from every participant. Over an approximately 2-month period, participants in the prospective study had the option of providing additional blood draws and questionnaires. Before DNA extraction, prospective study blood samples were shipped either frozen or at room temperature. A remark on this clone: Its antigen is currently not known. Per-base qualities were not stored, and no clone one base away is much larger.

Measured from the cysteine to the phenylalanine, the CDR3 is 19 residues long. Of all the DNA, just the CDR3 is kept, 57 bases in frame from base 1. Based on the germline V gene, the CDR1 and CDR2 sequences are SQVTM and ANQGSEA. V is cut back by 4 bases and J by 4 bases, with 20 bases in the junction unmatched. General conclusions and limits of the study: How much clinical and demographic metadata was included differed by source and by participant, and the metadata was provided uncurated.

This TCR was sampled from a woman aged 18-29 years who had recovered from COVID-19. The sequence joins TRBV29-1 to TRBJ2-1; 9 central bases correspond to TRBD2. The sample was PBMCs or T cells enriched from blood (not recorded which). This receptor carries the CDR3 CSVVGRTSAEGGIYNEQFF. The DNA sequence is given as TGCAGCGTTGTTGGAAGGACTAGCGCCGAAGGGGGAATATACAATGAGCAGTTCTTC.